A single sample is the source of the 9 T cell receptor beta chains below, sequenced in a study of blood T cells in healthy people across ages. With a J-beta primer mix and a sample-barcoded 5' primer, a second PCR ran 7 to 11 cycles. TCRdb re-called the 5' RACE reads through MiXCR, storing one row per CDR3 protein. The sample consists of about 640,000 distinct CDR3 sequences, roughly 58% of them appearing once. Material: blood. Receptors were obtained from a man in his 60s in good health.

This clonotype was seen a handful of times. The J gene is TRBJ2-4, the V gene TRBV13; D not resolved. Matching the DNA end better, TRBJ2-7 makes the J call doubtful. Per germline, CDR1 PRHDT and CDR2 FYEKMQ (reference sequence). This CDR3 is 14 amino acids long. CDR3 region: CASSLGPSGYEQYF. The CDR3 bases are TGTGCCAGCAGCTTAGGCCCTTCGGGCTACGAGCAGTACTTC.

This chain links TRBV2 with TRBJ2-7, with 8 bases matching TRBD1. Losses at the gene ends were 1 base for V and 5 bases for J; bases not matched to a gene: 1. Germline V gene sequence: CDR1 SNHLY, CDR2 FYNNEI. The CDR3 contains 13 residues. Here the CDR3 reads CASSEGTGNEQYF. CDR3 sequence (DNA): TGTGCCAGCAGTGAAGGGACAGGGAACGAGCAGTACTTC.

The sample holds many counts of this clonotype. The CDR3 spells CASTRGQASNSEQYF. The DNA of the CDR3 is TGTGCCAGCACCAGAGGACAGGCTTCTAACTCGGAGCAGTACTTC. The rearrangement links TRBV6-5 to TRBJ2-7; 7 positions agree with TRBD1. This CDR3 comprises 15 residues. Germline V CDR1 and CDR2: MNHEY, SVGAGI. V gave up 7 bases and J gave up 7 bases; unmatched junction bases: 16.

The CDR3 reads CASRETGGDETQYF. The DNA of the CDR3 is TGCGCCAGCAGGGAGACAGGGGGCGATGAGACCCAGTACTTC. The chain uses TRBV10-2 and TRBJ2-5; 10 positions match TRBD1. The CDR3 consists of 14 residues. Trimming cost V 6 bases and J 5 bases; bases outside gene matches: 6. CDR1 and CDR2 (germline): WSHSY, SAAADI.

J is TRBJ2-1 and V is TRBV7-9; D possibly uses TRBD1 or TRBD2 (5 bases each). Germline V gene sequence: CDR1 SEHNR, CDR2 FQNEAQ (reference sequence). The CDR3 runs to 15 residues. The germline V and J ends were trimmed by 4 bases and 6 bases, with 16 bases remaining between them. Here the CDR3 DNA reads TGTGCCAGCAGCTACCTCATACTGGGGGTCAATGAGCAGTTCTTC. Translated, it gives CASSYLILGVNEQFF.

V is TRBV13 and J is TRBJ2-1; D is possibly TRBD2 (6 bases). The CDR3 runs 17 residues. Germline V CDR1 and CDR2: PRHDT, FYEKMQ (reference sequence). Trimming removed 5 bases from V and 0 bases from J, with 17 bases in between. The CDR3 DNA reads as TGTGCCAGCAGCCACGCTGCTACCGGGGGCTCCTACAATGAGCAGTTCTTC. It codes for CASSHAATGGSYNEQFF.

This clonotype was found a few times. V usage is TRBV6-2 or TRBV6-3 and J usage is TRBJ2-5; 8 bases match TRBD1. Trimming at V came to 7 bases and at J to 4 bases, leaving 5 bases not matched to a gene. In germline, CDR1 is MNHEY, CDR2 SVGEGT. The CDR3 is 13 amino acids. The CDR3 DNA follows: TGTGCCAGCACTCCGACAGGGGCAGAGACCCAGTACTTC. This codes for CASTPTGAETQYF.

The rearrangement joins TRBV20-1 to TRBJ1-1; possibly TRBD1 for D (6 bases). The germline V gene has CDR1 DFQATT and CDR2 SNEGSKA (reference sequence). CDR3 length: 14 residues. Trimming took off 0 bases at V and 0 bases at J, with 8 bases between the two ends. The CDR3, as DNA: TGCAGTGCTAGAGATCAGGGGATGAACACTGAAGCTTTCTTT. Amino acids: CSARDQGMNTEAFF.

This clonotype was detected a few times. For the CDR3, the DNA is TGTGCCAGCAGTGCCCTGGACGGGGCCTACGAGCAGTACTTC. Translating it yields CASSALDGAYEQYF. This chain joins TRBV28 and TRBJ2-7, with D possibly being TRBD2 (5 bases). Looked up from germline, CDR1 is MDHEN and CDR2 is SYDVKM. The CDR3 runs 14 residues. V lost 5 bases and J 2 bases, leaving 13 bases between the germline ends. The full variable domain, with the rest looked up from reference TRBV28 and TRBJ2-7, is DVKVTQSSRYLVKRTGEKVFLECVQDMDHENMFWYRQDPGLGLRLIYFSYDVKMKEKGDIPEGYSVSREKKERFSLILESASTNQTSMYLCASSALDGAYEQYFGPGTRLTVT.